This passage covers 20 T cell receptor beta chains from one sample sequenced in a study of CD8+ T cells in alopecia areata. Extraction and reverse transcription of RNA yielded cDNA as the sequencing template. Sequenced by immunoSEQ multiplex PCR; TCRdb stores in-frame clones only, minus some. Of around 35,000 clones in the sample, less than 55% were seen once. Sorting of the five patients' CD4+ cells gave CD25+CD127- cells as the output. Sequences were obtained from CD4+ Tregs sorted from blood. Source of these receptors: a human donor with alopecia areata.

This clone was seen a handful of times. The chain carries TRBV7-8 and TRBJ2-7, with D possibly matching TRBD1 (5 bases). The V and J ends lost 5 bases and 2 bases respectively, with 19 bases between them. The CDR3 has 16 amino acids. The germline V gene has CDR1 SGHVS and CDR2 FQNEAQ. CDR3 sequence: CASSPRPDTKTYEQYF. The CDR3 DNA reads TGTGCCAGCAGCCCTCGGCCGGACACGAAAACCTACGAGCAGTACTTC.

This clone was picked up a small number of times. The genes are TRBV7-2 and TRBJ2-7; D gene uncertain. V was shortened by 1 base and J by 0 bases, with 13 bases between the two germline ends. This CDR3 is 16 amino acids long. CDR1 and CDR2 from the germline V gene are SGHTA and FQGNSA. The CDR3 region is CASSLEALPSSYEQYF. The CDR3 bases are TGTGCCAGCAGCTTAGAGGCTCTCCCGAGCTCCTACGAGCAGTACTTC.

In this sample, this clone turned up a few times. The chain couples TRBV2 to TRBJ2-1; D is perhaps TRBD1 or TRBD2 (5 bases each). Trimming cost V 1 base and J 2 bases, with 9 bases left between them. Germline CDR1 reads SNHLY; CDR2 reads FYNNEI. This CDR3 has 15 amino acids. The CDR3 bases are TGTGCCAGCAGTGAAGAGCGAGGGGCCTACAATGAGCAGTTCTTC. It encodes CASSEERGAYNEQFF.

The rearrangement joins TRBV7-2 to TRBJ2-2, with no clear D. Germline values: CDR1 SGHTA, CDR2 FQGNSA. Trimming left V 3 bases short and J 6 bases short, with 5 bases between. The CDR3 runs 12 residues. Written as DNA, the CDR3 is TGTGCCAGCAGCTTTGAGGCCGGGGAGCTGTTTTTT. The encoded protein is CASSFEAGELFF.

The rearrangement joins TRBV5-4 to TRBJ2-7; D uncertain. CDR1 and CDR2 (germline): SGHNT, YYREEE (reference sequence). The CDR3 contains 15 residues. Trimming pared 0 bases from V and 12 bases from J, leaving 22 bases between. DNA for the CDR3: TGTGCCAGCAGCTTGGACCATAGTCGTGGATCTCGATGGTACTTC. It yields the protein CASSLDHSRGSRWYF.

A few counts support this clone. This chain connects TRBV10-3 to TRBJ2-5; 7 nucleotides align to TRBD1. Germline V gene data show CDR1 as ENHRY and CDR2 as SYGVKD. The CDR3 spans 13 residues. In DNA, the CDR3 is TGTGCTTCAAAGGAGACAGGGCAAGAGACCCAGTACTTC. Residues: CASKETGQETQYF.

The chain uses TRBV6-5 and TRBJ1-1; maybe TRBD1 (5 bases). This CDR3 has 14 residues. Germline CDR1 and CDR2: MNHEY and SVGAGI. V was shortened by 6 bases and J by 6 bases, with 17 bases between the two germline ends. For the CDR3, the DNA is TGTGCCAGCAGCCCACGGGGCAGGAGCCCTGAAGCTTTCTTT. Protein sequence: CASSPRGRSPEAFF.

This chain connects TRBV5-1 to TRBJ2-1; D might be TRBD1 (5 bases). Germline CDR1 reads SGHRS; CDR2 reads YFSETQ. This CDR3 region has 16 residues. Trimming took 0 bases from V and 0 from J, leaving 10 bases between them. The CDR3 sequence: CASSLGRGSSYNEQFF. The CDR3 nucleotides read TGCGCCAGCAGCTTGGGAAGGGGAAGCTCCTACAATGAGCAGTTCTTC.

The rearrangement links TRBV28 to TRBJ2-7; 8 bases line up with TRBD2. Germline V gene sequence: CDR1 MDHEN, CDR2 SYDVKM. V lost 2 bases, J lost 11 bases, and 14 bases stayed unmatched. The CDR3 loop spans 15 amino acids. CDR3 sequence reads: CASSLTTGRPREEYF. As DNA, the CDR3 is TGTGCCAGCAGTTTAACTACGGGCCGACCGCGGGAGGAGTACTTC.

The chain couples TRBV7-9 to TRBJ2-7; TRBD2 agrees at 7 bases. The CDR3 is 14 residues long. V lost 0 bases, J lost 1 base, and 0 bases stayed unmatched. Looked up from germline, CDR1 is SEHNR and CDR2 is FQNEAQ (reference sequence). The CDR3 nucleotides are TGTGCCAGCAGCTTAGCCGGGGGGTCCTACGAGCAGTACTTC. Translated: CASSLAGGSYEQYF.

This clone was seen more than once but under ten times. This chain uses TRBV27 with TRBJ2-3; weak D call: TRBD2 (6 bases). The CDR3 length is 15 residues. Per germline, CDR1 MNHEY and CDR2 SMNVEV (reference sequence). Between the trimmed V and J ends, which lost 6 bases and 5 bases, there was a span of 18 bases. CDR3 sequence (DNA): TGTGCCAGCAGATTCGGGACTCTCCGAGTAGATACGCAGTATTTT. Amino acid sequence: CASRFGTLRVDTQYF.

The chain couples TRBV6-5 to TRBJ1-1; weak D call: TRBD1 (5 bases). Trimming took off 6 bases at V and 7 bases at J, with 12 bases between the two ends. The CDR3 runs 12 residues. CDR1 MNHEY and CDR2 SVGAGI come from the germline V gene. CDR3 coding DNA: TGTGCCAGCAGCAAAGCAGGGCGTGAAGCTTTCTTT. It specifies CASSKAGREAFF.

The chain recombines TRBV30 with TRBJ2-3; D not resolved. The CDR3 has 15 amino acids. The germline V gene has CDR1 GTSNPN and CDR2 SVGIG (reference sequence). The V gene lost 1 base and the J gene lost 0 bases, with 11 bases spanning the gap. CDR3 protein: CAWSGRFSSTDTQYF. The CDR3 DNA reads as TGTGCCTGGAGTGGTAGATTCTCTAGCACAGATACGCAGTATTTT.

This clone was seen only a few times. V is TRBV6-1 and J is TRBJ2-2, with D possibly TRBD1 on 6 matching bases. V gave up 5 bases and J gave up 1 base, with 8 bases separating them. Per germline, CDR1 MNHNS and CDR2 SASEGT. This CDR3 contains 14 residues. The CDR3 DNA sequence: TGTGCCAGCAGTAAGACAGGGAACACCGGGGAGCTGTTTTTT. This encodes CASSKTGNTGELFF.

In DNA form, the CDR3 reads TGTGCCAGCAGTGAATGGATAGCGGGGAAGGCGACCCAGTACTTC. Encoded protein: CASSEWIAGKATQYF. The J gene is TRBJ2-5, the V gene TRBV2, with 8 bases aligning to TRBD2. This CDR3 has 15 amino acids. Germline V gene data show CDR1 as SNHLY and CDR2 as FYNNEI. V shed 2 bases, J shed 7 bases, and the junction held 9 bases outside the gene matches.

The chain recombines TRBV27 with TRBJ2-7; a possible D gene is TRBD1 (6 bases). V was cut by 6 bases and J by 0 bases, with 15 bases left in between. From germline, CDR1 is MNHEY and CDR2 SMNVEV (reference sequence). CDR3 length: 15 amino acids. The DNA of the CDR3 is TGTGCCAGCAGAATACAGGGAATGGGCTCCTACGAGCAGTACTTC. Amino acid sequence: CASRIQGMGSYEQYF.

The rearrangement uses TRBV6-5 and TRBJ1-2, with D unclear. The CDR3 contains 14 residues. Germline CDR1 and CDR2: MNHEY and SVGAGI. The V gene lost 7 bases and the J gene lost 7 bases, with 19 bases spanning the gap. The CDR3 is CASKSREMDFGYTF. The CDR3 DNA is TGTGCCAGCAAGTCTAGGGAGATGGATTTTGGCTACACCTTC.

V gene TRBV7-2 combines with J gene TRBJ2-7; D perhaps matches TRBD2 (7 bases). Trimming removed 6 bases at V and 9 bases at J, with 33 bases between. The CDR3 totals 18 residues. In germline, CDR1 is SGHTA, CDR2 FQGNSA. This chain's CDR3 is CASRPEGGALAGQGGQYF. The CDR3 nucleotides are TGTGCCAGCAGACCAGAAGGGGGAGCGTTAGCGGGCCAAGGGGGGCAGTACTTC.

V is TRBV7-2 and J is TRBJ1-2; D is undetermined. CDR1 is SGHTA and CDR2 is FQGNSA in the germline V gene. The CDR3 contains 15 residues. V lost 2 bases and J lost 5, with 15 bases in between. The CDR3 region is CASSLTSEPRYGYTF. CDR3 coding DNA: TGTGCCAGCAGCTTAACCTCGGAACCCCGATATGGCTACACCTTC.

The chain couples TRBV5-4 to TRBJ1-5; D call uncertain. The V end lost 5 bases, the J end lost 3 bases, and 6 bases lay between the germline ends. This CDR3 has 12 residues. The germline gives CDR1 SGHNT, CDR2 YYREEE (reference sequence). The chain's CDR3 is CASSRDNQPQHF. For the CDR3, the DNA is TGTGCCAGCAGTAGGGACAATCAGCCCCAGCATTTT.